One and the same sample provided the 20 T cell receptor beta chains below, sequenced in a study of brain metastases from non-small cell lung cancer. Profiled with immunoSEQ multiplex PCR; TCRdb holds only in-frame clones, not every one. The sample has 14,000 to 15,000 clones; about 85% are singletons. Sequencing was done on a sample of primary lung tumor tissue. The source of these receptors is a donor at least 40 years old with non-small cell lung cancer.

V and J are TRBV6-6 and TRBJ1-4; 10 bases align to TRBD1. V lost 5 bases to trimming and J lost 7 bases; unmatched junction nucleotides: 7. The CDR3 contains 15 residues. The germline V gene encodes CDR1 MNHNY and CDR2 SVGAGI (reference sequence). The CDR3 nucleotides read TGTGCCAGCAGTCCATCCCGGGACAGGGGTGAAAAACTGTTTTTT. Translated: CASSPSRDRGEKLFF.

V is TRBV4-3 and J is TRBJ1-3; D is undetermined. Germline-derived CDR1 and CDR2 are LGHNA and YSLEER. Trimming took 0 bases from V and 0 from J, leaving 6 bases between them. The CDR3 runs 15 residues. The CDR3 sequence is CASSQDKASGNTIYF. The CDR3 DNA follows: TGCGCCAGCAGCCAAGATAAGGCCTCTGGAAACACCATATATTTT.

The chain has TRBV28 and TRBJ1-2; D remains ambiguous. Germline CDR1 and CDR2: MDHEN and SYDVKM. There are 13 residues in the CDR3. The germline V and J ends were trimmed by 3 bases and 4 bases, with 9 bases remaining between them. Here the CDR3 DNA reads TGTGCCAGCAGTTTCAGGTCCCTCTATGGCTACACCTTC. It yields the protein CASSFRSLYGYTF.

V usage is TRBV7-6 and J usage is TRBJ2-7; D possibly uses TRBD1 or TRBD2 (6 bases each). Germline CDR1 and CDR2: SGHVS and FNYEAQ. The CDR3 sequence is 15 residues long. The germline V and J ends were trimmed by 1 base and 2 bases, with 12 bases remaining between them. In nucleotides, the CDR3 is TGTGCCAGCAGCTTAGACGGGGGCCTTCCCTACGAGCAGTACTTC. Amino acid sequence: CASSLDGGLPYEQYF.

In nucleotides, the CDR3 is TGTGCCAGTAGTATGCTCCCAGGGGGCTTCGACACTGAAGCTTTCTTT. It translates to CASSMLPGGFDTEAFF. V and J are TRBV19 and TRBJ1-1; TRBD1 agrees at 8 bases. The trim removed 3 bases at V and 3 bases at J, leaving 9 bases unmatched. This CDR3 spans 16 amino acids. Germline V gives CDR1 LNHDA, CDR2 SQIVND (reference sequence).

The rearrangement links TRBV6-5 to TRBJ2-5, with D possibly being TRBD2 (6 bases). Germline V gene data show CDR1 as MNHEY and CDR2 as SVGAGI. The CDR3 consists of 15 residues. V lost 4 bases, J lost 3 bases, and 15 bases lay in between. This CDR3 is CASSSLGAGEETQYF. CDR3 DNA sequence: TGTGCCAGCAGTTCCCTCGGAGCGGGTGAAGAGACCCAGTACTTC.

This sequence joins TRBV5-1 and TRBJ2-5; D is tentatively TRBD1 or TRBD2 (6 bases each). Deletions cut 1 base from V and 6 bases from J, with 19 bases between. The CDR3 spans 16 residues. Per the germline V gene, CDR1 is SGHRS and CDR2 is YFSETQ. CDR3 sequence: CASSLWGGDTQKTQYF. The CDR3 region has the DNA TGCGCCAGCAGCTTGTGGGGCGGGGACACACAAAAGACCCAGTACTTC.

The V gene is TRBV6-2 or TRBV6-3, the J gene TRBJ1-1; D uncertain. The CDR3 has 14 residues. The germline CDR1 and CDR2 sequences are MNHEY and SVGEGT. The germline V and J ends were trimmed by 2 bases and 1 base, with 8 bases remaining between them. In nucleotides, the CDR3 is TGTGCCAGCAGTTACGGACTGAGGAACACTGAAGCTTTCTTT. The encoded protein is CASSYGLRNTEAFF.

This chain uses TRBV21-1 with TRBJ2-1; whether TRBD2, the table's D call, matches the DNA was not checked. TRBV21-1 is a documented pseudogene. The CDR3 loop spans 16 amino acids. DNA of the CDR3: TGTGCCAGCAGCCTTCGACTAGCGGGGTGGTACAATGAGCAGTTCTTC. Translation: CASSLRLAGWYNEQFF.

The chain employs TRBV13 and TRBJ1-6; D ambiguous. The CDR3 totals 15 residues. CDR1 and CDR2 (germline): PRHDT, FYEKMQ (reference sequence). The V and J ends lost 3 bases and 8 bases respectively, with 14 bases between them. CDR3 nucleotide sequence: TGTGCCAGCAGCTTCGGGCGGTTTGCCGATTCACCCCTCCACTTT. This sequence encodes CASSFGRFADSPLHF.

This clone was detected only once. This chain links TRBV19 with TRBJ1-2; TRBD1 aligns across 7 bases. This CDR3 has 15 amino acids. Germline V gives CDR1 LNHDA, CDR2 SQIVND (reference sequence). V was pared by 6 bases and J by 1 base, with 8 bases of the junction left unmatched. The CDR3 sequence: CASSPGQLLNYGYTF. CDR3 nucleotide sequence: TGTGCCAGTAGCCCGGGACAGCTACTTAACTATGGCTACACCTTC. Variable domain in full (rest from reference TRBV19 and TRBJ1-2): DGGITQSPKYLFRKEGQNVTLSCEQNLNHDAMYWYRQDPGQGLRLIYYSQIVNDFQKGDIAEGYSVSREKKESFPLTVTSAQKNPTAFYLCASSPGQLLNYGYTFGSGTRLTVV.

The chain is built from TRBV5-8 and TRBJ1-3; the D gene is possibly TRBD1 (5 bases). V gave up 0 bases and J gave up 4 bases, with 17 bases separating them. Germline lookup yields CDR1 SGHTS and CDR2 YDEGEE. The CDR3 runs 17 residues. CDR3 sequence: CASSLADLGTVGNTIYF. The CDR3 DNA reads as TGTGCCAGCAGCTTGGCTGACCTAGGGACCGTCGGAAACACCATATATTTT.

This sequence joins TRBV4-1 and TRBJ1-2; TRBD1 matches 8 bases. The trim removed 4 bases at V and 3 bases at J, leaving 10 bases unmatched. Per germline, CDR1 MGHRA and CDR2 YSYEKL. The CDR3 consists of 16 residues. Here the CDR3 DNA reads TGCGCCAGCAGCCCTGGACAGGGAAGAAGCGACTATGGCTACACCTTC. Translation: CASSPGQGRSDYGYTF.

The chain is built from TRBV28 and TRBJ1-2; no reliable D call. CDR1 is MDHEN and CDR2 is SYDVKM in the germline V gene. CDR3 length: 13 residues. With 6 bases removed from V and 1 base from J, the gap between germline ends came to 9 bases. This chain's CDR3 is CASRLDINYGYTF. CDR3 DNA: TGTGCCAGCAGATTAGACATTAACTATGGCTACACCTTC.

This chain joins TRBV10-1 and TRBJ2-2; maybe TRBD2 (5 bases). Trimming took off 8 bases at V and 1 base at J, with 5 bases between the two ends. The germline V gene has CDR1 WNHNN and CDR2 SYGVQD (reference sequence). The CDR3 has 12 residues. CDR3 DNA: TGCGCCAGCGGAGGGAACACCGGGGAGCTGTTTTTT. This encodes CASGGNTGELFF.

The chain uses TRBV5-1 and TRBJ2-5, with a weak D call TRBD2 (5 bases). Germline CDR1 is SGHRS and CDR2 is YFSETQ. CDR3 length: 17 residues. The V end lost 3 bases, the J end lost 1 base, and 19 bases lay between the germline ends. The CDR3 here is CASSSPNPSILQETQYF. CDR3 bases: TGCGCCAGCAGCTCTCCTAATCCTAGCATCCTCCAAGAGACCCAGTACTTC.

J is TRBJ1-4 and V is TRBV10-3; D perhaps matches TRBD1 (6 bases). The CDR3 runs 15 residues. The ends were cut back, 3 bases at V and 5 bases at J, with 13 bases in the middle. Germline CDR1 reads ENHRY; CDR2 reads SYGVKD. This chain's CDR3 is CAISDRRGRNEKLFF. CDR3 nucleotides: TGTGCCATCAGTGACCGCAGGGGCAGGAATGAAAAACTGTTTTTT.

The V call is TRBV5-1, the J call TRBJ2-2; 11 bases are shared with TRBD2. The CDR3 runs 18 residues. The V gene end was trimmed by 1 base and the J gene end by 0 bases; junction bases not matched to a gene: 5. Germline V lookup: CDR1 SGHRS, CDR2 YFSETQ. The CDR3 loop is CASSLRLAGGTNTGELFF. Written as DNA, the CDR3 is TGCGCCAGCAGCTTGAGGCTAGCGGGGGGAACGAACACCGGGGAGCTGTTTTTT.

The genes are TRBV10-3 and TRBJ1-1; TRBD1 matches at 9 bases. Germline values: CDR1 ENHRY, CDR2 SYGVKD. J gave up 5 bases and V 5 bases, and 3 bases lay outside the gene matches. The CDR3 sequence is 13 residues long. The CDR3 loop is CAISLDRGTEAFF. The DNA for the CDR3 is TGTGCCATCAGTCTCGACAGGGGGACTGAAGCTTTCTTT.

This chain uses TRBV27 with TRBJ1-2; TRBD1 agrees at 7 bases. This CDR3 region has 14 residues. The germline CDR1 and CDR2 sequences are MNHEY and SMNVEV (reference sequence). Unmatched junction bases numbered 5, after V lost 2 bases and J lost 5 bases. The CDR3 here is CASSLTPGGYGYTF. The CDR3 DNA reads TGTGCCAGCAGTTTAACGCCAGGGGGGTATGGCTACACCTTC.